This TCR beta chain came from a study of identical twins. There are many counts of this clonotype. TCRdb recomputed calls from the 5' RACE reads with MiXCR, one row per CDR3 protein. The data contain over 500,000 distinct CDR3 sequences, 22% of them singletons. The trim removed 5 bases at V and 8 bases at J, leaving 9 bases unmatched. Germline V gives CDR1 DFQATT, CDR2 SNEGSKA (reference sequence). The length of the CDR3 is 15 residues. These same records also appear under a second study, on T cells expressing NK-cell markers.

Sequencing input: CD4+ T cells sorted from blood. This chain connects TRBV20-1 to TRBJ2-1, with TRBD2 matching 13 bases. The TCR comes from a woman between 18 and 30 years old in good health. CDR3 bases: TGCAGTGCTCCCCAACTAGCGGGAGGGTGGGATGAGCAGTTCTTC. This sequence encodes CSAPQLAGGWDEQFF.